Presented here are 27 T cell receptor beta chains from one specimen sequenced in a study of shared clonotypes between healthy human individuals. Profiled with immunoSEQ multiplex PCR; TCRdb holds only in-frame clones, not every one. The sample records a few million clones, 80% to 95% being singletons. Sample: naive CD4+ T cells from PBMCs. Subset given: CD45RA+ positively selected. These TCRs come from a man between 18 and 29 years old in good health. Some clones in this sample may be carry-over from other donors' samples.

This rearrangement joins TRBV7-9 to TRBJ2-6; D not resolved. The CDR3 spans 15 residues. The germline V gene encodes CDR1 SEHNR and CDR2 FQNEAQ (reference sequence). Deletions cut 4 bases from V and 4 bases from J, with 11 bases between. In DNA form, the CDR3 reads TGTGCCAGCAGCTCCCGTTGGTACGGGGCCAACGTCCTGACTTTC. Residues: CASSSRWYGANVLTF.

The chain carries TRBV4-3 and TRBJ2-7; the D is unclear. The V gene lost 0 bases and the J gene lost 6 bases, with 12 bases spanning the gap. CDR1 and CDR2 (germline): LGHNA, YSLEER. The CDR3 length is 14 residues. The DNA for the CDR3 is TGCGCCAGCAGCCAAGAATTGGCGCATGGCGAGCAGTACTTC. Translating it yields CASSQELAHGEQYF.

This chain links TRBV30 with TRBJ1-3; D may be TRBD1 (6 bases). V was clipped by 0 bases and J by 2 bases, with 14 bases between them. The CDR3 totals 16 residues. The germline gives CDR1 GTSNPN, CDR2 SVGIG (reference sequence). The CDR3 DNA reads TGTGCCTGGAGTGTGGGGGGGGCCATTACTGGAAACACCATATATTTT. It yields the protein CAWSVGGAITGNTIYF.

This chain joins TRBV30 and TRBJ1-3, with D uncertain. This CDR3 spans 15 amino acids. Germline V lookup: CDR1 GTSNPN, CDR2 SVGIG (reference sequence). With 2 bases removed from V and 3 bases from J, the gap between germline ends came to 14 bases. The CDR3, as DNA: TGTGCCTGGAGTTCTTTGGAGGGTGTTGGAAACACCATATATTTT. Translating it yields CAWSSLEGVGNTIYF.

The chain combines TRBV6-1 with TRBJ2-5; D remains ambiguous. Between the trimmed V and J ends, which lost 2 bases and 4 bases, there was a span of 11 bases. Germline values: CDR1 MNHNS, CDR2 SASEGT. The CDR3 is made up of 14 amino acids. CDR3 region: CASSERATRETQYF. CDR3 in DNA: TGTGCCAGCAGTGAAAGGGCTACCCGAGAGACCCAGTACTTC.

V usage is TRBV18 and J usage is TRBJ1-2; 10 bases match TRBD1. The CDR3 is 14 amino acids. The germline V gene has CDR1 KGHSH and CDR2 LQKENI. V lost 4 bases, J lost 5 bases, and 4 bases stayed unmatched. DNA of the CDR3: TGTGCCAGCTCACTTGGGACAGGGGTTTATGGCTACACCTTC. Its translation: CASSLGTGVYGYTF.

V and J are TRBV5-1 and TRBJ1-4; TRBD1 matches at 8 bases. The germline CDR1 and CDR2 sequences are SGHRS and YFSETQ. CDR3 length equals 15 residues. The trim removed 4 bases at V and 8 bases at J, leaving 10 bases unmatched. CDR3 region: CASSAQGAGREKLFF. As DNA, the CDR3 is TGCGCCAGCAGCGCGCAGGGGGCAGGTCGGGAAAAACTGTTTTTT.

The CDR3 sequence: CASKDREDEKLFF. The CDR3 DNA sequence: TGTGCCAGCAAGGACAGGGAGGATGAAAAACTGTTTTTT. The chain has TRBV5-6 and TRBJ1-4; 8 positions match TRBD1. The length of the CDR3 is 13 residues. V shed 6 bases and J 6 bases; nucleotides not matched to a gene: 4. CDR1 is SGHDT, CDR2 YYEEEE, per germline.

This chain connects TRBV2 to TRBJ2-7; 15 bases line up with TRBD2. The CDR3 is made up of 13 amino acids. The germline CDR1 and CDR2 sequences are SNHLY and FYNNEI. V dropped 8 bases and J dropped 6; count of bases not matched to a gene: 2. The CDR3 loop reads CASGGLAGGEQYF. As DNA, the CDR3 is TGTGCCAGCGGGGGACTAGCGGGAGGCGAGCAGTACTTC.

This clone was observed once. The chain's CDR3 is CASRTGQGARPAQPQHF. The DNA of the CDR3 is TGTGCCAGCAGAACCGGACAGGGGGCCCGACCGGCCCAGCCCCAGCATTTT. The V gene is TRBV28, the J gene TRBJ1-5; 11 bases are shared with TRBD1. Trimming removed 6 bases from V and 7 bases from J; junction bases left unmatched: 14. The CDR3 loop spans 17 amino acids. From germline, CDR1 is MDHEN and CDR2 SYDVKM.

The CDR3 sequence is CASTSQQSSGNTIYF. The CDR3 nucleotides are TGTGCCAGCACCAGCCAACAGAGCTCTGGAAACACCATATATTTT. The J gene is TRBJ1-3, the V gene TRBV6-1, with D unclear. The germline V and J ends were trimmed by 7 bases and 0 bases, with 13 bases remaining between them. CDR3 size: 15 residues. The germline V gene has CDR1 MNHNS and CDR2 SASEGT.

V gene TRBV7-6 combines with J gene TRBJ1-2; D not certain. The germline CDR1 and CDR2 sequences are SGHVS and FNYEAQ. V lost 2 bases, J lost 3 bases, and 10 bases lay in between. The CDR3 is made up of 14 amino acids. DNA for the CDR3: TGTGCCAGCAGCTTAAACCGGGGTGACTATGGCTACACCTTC. Protein product: CASSLNRGDYGYTF.

In this sample, this clone turned up once. This chain joins TRBV6-5 and TRBJ2-3; 7 nucleotides match TRBD2. CDR3 size: 16 residues. Per the germline V gene, CDR1 is MNHEY and CDR2 is SVGAGI. Losses at the gene ends were 2 bases for V and 6 bases for J; bases not matched to a gene: 11. CDR3 amino acids: CASSYQQPWGGDTQYF. The CDR3 coding sequence is TGTGCCAGCAGTTACCAACAACCCTGGGGGGGGGATACGCAGTATTTT.

The rearrangement links TRBV28 to TRBJ2-7; 8 bases are shared with TRBD1. V lost 5 bases, J lost 4 bases, and 10 bases stayed unmatched. Germline V CDR1 and CDR2: MDHEN, SYDVKM. The CDR3 runs to 15 residues. Written as DNA, the CDR3 is TGTGCCAGCAGTAGGACAGGGAGCTGGTCGTACGAGCAGTACTTC. Amino acid sequence: CASSRTGSWSYEQYF.

A note on this clone: The same CDR3 arises from other DNA sequences in this sample as well. The V gene is TRBV4-2, the J gene TRBJ2-5, with D possibly being TRBD2 (5 bases). CDR3 length equals 15 residues. Deletions cut 1 base from V and 2 bases from J, with 11 bases between. Looked up from germline, CDR1 is LGHNA and CDR2 is YNFKEQ. This chain's CDR3 is CASSQGLAGQETQYF. CDR3 in DNA: TGTGCCAGCAGCCAAGGGCTAGCAGGTCAAGAGACCCAGTACTTC.

The chain joins TRBV5-1 to TRBJ2-1; TRBD2 aligns across 9 bases. V lost 4 bases, J lost 8 bases, and 13 bases stayed unmatched. The CDR3 runs 16 residues. Germline V gene lookup returns CDR1 SGHRS and CDR2 YFSETQ. In DNA form, the CDR3 reads TGCGCCAGCAGCCCTGGGACTAGCTTCTTCGCCCATGAGCAGTTCTTC. Its protein is CASSPGTSFFAHEQFF. The full variable domain, in which reference TRBV5-1 and TRBJ2-1 provide the parts outside the CDR3, is KAGVTQTPRYLIKTRGQQVTLSCSPISGHRSVSWYQQTPGQGLQFLFEYFSETQRNKGNFPGRFSGRQFSNSRSEMNVSTLELGDSALYLCASSPGTSFFAHEQFFGPGTRLTVL.

The J gene is TRBJ2-1, the V gene TRBV14, with D possibly being TRBD2 (5 bases). This CDR3 comprises 15 residues. The germline V gene has CDR1 SGHDN and CDR2 FVKESK. V lost 1 base and J 1 base, leaving 8 bases between the germline ends. DNA of the CDR3: TGTGCCAGCAGCCAAGGAGGGTTATCCTACAATGAGCAGTTCTTC. It specifies CASSQGGLSYNEQFF.

The V and J genes are TRBV5-1 and TRBJ1-1, with TRBD1 as a possible D gene (6 bases). This CDR3 is 14 amino acids long. Germline V gives CDR1 SGHRS, CDR2 YFSETQ. The ends were cut back, 2 bases at V and 3 bases at J, with 11 bases in the middle. CDR3 region: CASSFAGADTEAFF. For the CDR3, the DNA is TGCGCCAGCAGCTTTGCGGGGGCGGACACTGAAGCTTTCTTT.

The chain carries TRBV7-9 and TRBJ2-1, with D perhaps TRBD2 (6 bases). CDR3 length: 12 residues. Germline-derived CDR1 and CDR2 are SEHNR and FQNEAQ (reference sequence). Trimming removed 2 bases from V and 11 bases from J, with 10 bases in between. CDR3 DNA sequence: TGTGCCAGCAGCTTAACGGGGGAACAGCAGTTCTTC. Translated, it gives CASSLTGEQQFF. Full variable domain (outside the CDR3, taken from reference TRBV7-9 and TRBJ2-1): DTGVSQNPRHKITKRGQNVTFRCDPISEHNRLYWYRQTLGQGPEFLTYFQNEAQLEKSRLLSDRFSAERPKGSFSTLEIQRTEQGDSAMYLCASSLTGEQQFFGPGTRLTVL.

The J gene is TRBJ1-2, the V gene TRBV18; D might be TRBD1 (6 bases). The CDR3 spans 14 residues. The V gene's germline CDR1 is KGHSH and CDR2 LQKENI. V lost 6 bases and J lost 3, with 14 bases in between. DNA of the CDR3: TGTGCCAGCTCTCGAAAGGGGGAGGACTATGGCTACACCTTC. As protein: CASSRKGEDYGYTF.

V and J are TRBV29-1 and TRBJ2-7, with D perhaps TRBD2 (5 bases). The CDR3 loop spans 13 amino acids. Trimming shortened V by 4 bases and J by 4 bases, and 14 bases separated the two germline ends. Germline CDR1 is SQVTM and CDR2 is ANQGSEA. CDR3 sequence reads: CSVVSGMGYEQYF. CDR3 sequence (DNA): TGCAGCGTTGTTTCCGGGATGGGGTACGAGCAGTACTTC.

The genes are TRBV7-6 and TRBJ2-1; the D is unclear. The CDR3 spans 14 residues. The germline V gene encodes CDR1 SGHVS and CDR2 FNYEAQ. Deletions cut 5 bases from V and 4 bases from J, with 12 bases between. The CDR3 DNA reads as TGTGCCAGCAGCCCAACCAAGGAGTACAATGAGCAGTTCTTC. Residues: CASSPTKEYNEQFF. Using reference TRBV7-6 and TRBJ2-1 for the parts outside the CDR3, the full variable domain is GAGVSQSPRYKVTKRGQDVALRCDPISGHVSLYWYRQALGQGPEFLTYFNYEAQQDKSGLPNDRFSAERPEGSISTLTIQRTEQRDSAMYRCASSPTKEYNEQFFGPGTRLTVL.

The chain joins TRBV29-1 to TRBJ2-1; possibly TRBD2 for D (6 bases). This CDR3 is 16 amino acids long. Deletions cut 4 bases from V and 7 bases from J, with 23 bases between. Germline-derived CDR1 and CDR2 are SQVTM and ANQGSEA. The CDR3 spells CSVVASATERWNEQFF. The CDR3, as DNA: TGCAGCGTTGTGGCTAGCGCAACGGAGAGGTGGAATGAGCAGTTCTTC.

The chain recombines TRBV28 with TRBJ2-7, with D possibly TRBD1 on 6 matching bases. Germline-derived CDR1 and CDR2 are MDHEN and SYDVKM. V shed 2 bases and J shed 12 bases, with 17 bases lying between them. The CDR3 has 13 amino acids. The CDR3 is CASSLNQGRRGYF. The CDR3, as DNA: TGTGCCAGCAGTTTAAACCAGGGGCGCCGAGGGTACTTC.

The chain's CDR3 is CASTLEGASYGYTF. The CDR3 DNA sequence: TGTGCCAGCACCCTCGAGGGGGCAAGCTATGGCTACACCTTC. The chain recombines TRBV28 with TRBJ1-2; TRBD1 agrees at 7 bases. Losses at the gene ends were 7 bases for V and 4 bases for J; bases not matched to a gene: 9. The CDR3 covers 14 residues. Germline CDR1 and CDR2: MDHEN and SYDVKM.

CDR3 sequence: CASSLSQPGRTGELFF. For the CDR3, the DNA is TGCGCCAGCAGCTTGAGTCAACCCGGTCGTACCGGGGAGCTGTTTTTT. The chain links TRBV5-1 to TRBJ2-2, with unresolved D. This CDR3 is built from 16 residues. V lost 1 base to trimming and J lost 5 bases, with 15 bases between them. Germline CDR1 and CDR2: SGHRS and YFSETQ. The whole variable domain, remainder taken from reference TRBV5-1 and TRBJ2-2, is KAGVTQTPRYLIKTRGQQVTLSCSPISGHRSVSWYQQTPGQGLQFLFEYFSETQRNKGNFPGRFSGRQFSNSRSEMNVSTLELGDSALYLCASSLSQPGRTGELFFGEGSRLTVL.

The CDR3: CASSPNIVTGELFF. The CDR3 coding sequence is TGCGCCAGCAGCCCAAATATAGTCACCGGGGAGCTGTTTTTT. V gene TRBV5-1 combines with J gene TRBJ2-2; D gene unclear. Per the germline V gene, CDR1 is SGHRS and CDR2 is YFSETQ. CDR3 length: 14 amino acids. V was pared by 4 bases and J by 4 bases, with 11 bases between.